This T cell receptor (beta chain) was profiled in a study of identical twins. Study results and caveats: Within cord blood, abundant beta clonotypes carried fewer insertions, but memory repertoires showed no such trend.

This clonotype was counted only a few times. The target antigen is unknown. TCRdb called the 5' RACE reads again in MiXCR, with one record for every CDR3 protein. The sample records 600,000 to 700,000 distinct CDR3 sequences, 21% being singletons. V was pared by 4 bases and J by 8 bases, with 6 bases of the junction left unmatched. This CDR3 spans 16 amino acids. Germline V gene lookup returns CDR1 SGHRS and CDR2 YFSETQ. The sample was also linked to a second study, of T cells expressing NK-cell markers. That paper notes: Six donors carried dominant NKG2C+ clonotypes that made up roughly 1.0-7.0% of their CD8+ T cells. The CD3+CD56-NKG2C+ fraction of a handful of donors was also led by these clonotypes.

This TCR was recovered from a woman under 30 in good health. The specimen was PBMCs. The chain recombines TRBV5-1 with TRBJ2-1, with 16 bases lining up with TRBD2. Here the CDR3 DNA reads TGCGCCAGCAGCCCCGGGACTAGCGGGAGGGCCGATGAGCAGTTCTTC. It yields the protein CASSPGTSGRADEQFF.